This TCR beta chain was found in a study of blood T cell repertoires in COVID-19. On the study more broadly: The United States, Italy and Spain were the sources of the acute and convalescent COVID-19 samples.

The table came from immunoSEQ multiplex PCR; TCRdb's copy has only in-frame clones and leaves some out. In the table there are roughly 100,000 clones, about 80% of which are singletons. V lost 5 bases and J lost 4; bases outside the gene matches: 8. Germline CDR1 and CDR2: SGHTA and FQGNSA. CDR3 length: 15 amino acids. The clonotype originates from a woman aged 70 to 79 with acute or convalescent COVID-19. Source material: peripheral blood. The chain links TRBV7-2 to TRBJ2-3; 8 bases match TRBD2. CDR3 nucleotides: TGTGCCAGCAGCACTACTCGCGGGGGGTCAGATACGCAGTATTTT. This gives the protein CASSTTRGGSDTQYF.